This T cell receptor (beta chain) is from a study of beta chain features in type 1 diabetes (dated by TCRdb to the late 2010s). As for the study more broadly: Patients and healthy donors did not differ in mean age, gender distribution, total cell number or subset yield. A total of roughly 100 million sorted cells were examined across all samples, and the number of cells per subset was strongly correlated with RNA yield. The study compared the TCRB repertoires of sorted circulating CD4+ T cell subsets in recently diagnosed type 1 diabetes patients with those in matched healthy donors. Regulatory and stem cell-like memory subsets were isolated from only 8 patients and about eight healthy donors, whereas naive and central memory subsets came from all 28 donors.

CDR1 and CDR2, per the germline V gene, are MNHEY and SVGAGI. V and J lose 3 bases and 3 bases, and a span of 9 bases separates them. The CDR3 runs 14 residues from the cysteine to the phenylalanine. The only DNA kept is the CDR3, 42 bases in frame from the first base. The entire isolated RNA was reverse transcribed using the High Capacity cDNA Reverse Transcription Kit, and thus expressed TCRB transcripts were sequenced. Deep immunoSEQ sequencing was applied to naive, central memory and regulatory T cell samples, giving an average of roughly 3.5 million total reads per sample. After sorted cells were lysed in RLT buffer, RNA was extracted with DNase-treated RNeasy Micro or Mini kits, with the choice depending on cell number. To prevent cross-contamination, each cell subset was processed individually, whereas patient and healthy donor samples were processed jointly. The immunoSEQ multiplex PCR was used to amplify TCRB sequences from cDNA, yielding 87-bp fragments that span the CDR3 region. The amplicons were sequenced using the Illumina HiSeq platform. On the authors' methods: Synthetic template baselines were used to correct PCR bias computationally, reads within Hamming distance 2 were collapsed, and singletons that could not be merged were discarded. By aligning reads against IMGT, V, D and J genes, CDR3 length, and insertions or deletions at six rearrangement sites were assigned. Within each subset, clonotype counts were normalized to sorted cell number, and only after that were true diversity and Gini coefficients computed with the tcR R package. The overlap coefficient, calculated on TCRB nucleotide sequences, was used to quantify repertoire sharing. The source is immuneACCESS, and TCRdb retained only in-frame sequences with V and J called. Part of the clones is not carried over; for the studies checked, unresolved V genes explain less than half of this, and the remainder is unexplained. D and trimming were read from the DNA, whereas the V and J calls and clone size are those reported in that table. This sample lists roughly 130,000 clones; around a tenth were detected once. About 0.66% of the sample is in the top ten clones.

From each donor, a single peripheral blood sample of 95 to 150 mL on average was drawn into heparinised tubes. Naive, central memory, regulatory and stem cell-like memory CD4+ T cells were sorted on a BD FACSAria II using a panel including CD45RO, CCR7, CD25, CD127, CD95 and CD27. A purity above 95% was achieved for all sorted populations. PBMCs were separated immediately by Lymphoprep density gradient centrifugation and were stained directly, without being cultured. To minimize batch effects, samples were stained and sorted in pairs, one healthy donor with one patient per experiment. The full study reports these points: Fewer insertions and more nucleotide deletions at VDJ recombination sites were observed in patients with type 1 diabetes, implying thymic rearrangement abnormalities. Because cDNA rather than genomic DNA was sequenced, highly expressing activated cells could have been over-represented, although no difference in activation and CD3 levels was found between groups. Shorter templates might have been favored by PCR, but patient and control samples were amplified and corrected together, so both groups would have been affected equally by any skew. In all four CD4+ subsets, TCRB CDR3 length was moderately but significantly shorter in type 1 diabetes patients. Only small numbers of individuals were included in the HLA sub-analyses, which left unresolved whether HLA type had any influence on TCRB rearrangement. Naive, central memory and regulatory TCRB repertoires appeared more similar among patients than among healthy donors.

Concerning this clone itself: Its antigen specificity is not known. Base qualities are not provided; no much larger clone lies one nucleotide away.

The sequence is built from TRBV6-5 and TRBJ2-4, and perhaps TRBD2 as D gene, on 5 matching bases. The sample was central memory CD4+ T cells from blood. The receptor's source is a man in his late teens or twenties in good health. The CDR3 is CASSYEGDKNIQYF. The DNA sequence is as follows: TGTGCCAGCAGTTATGAGGGAGACAAAAACATTCAGTACTTC.